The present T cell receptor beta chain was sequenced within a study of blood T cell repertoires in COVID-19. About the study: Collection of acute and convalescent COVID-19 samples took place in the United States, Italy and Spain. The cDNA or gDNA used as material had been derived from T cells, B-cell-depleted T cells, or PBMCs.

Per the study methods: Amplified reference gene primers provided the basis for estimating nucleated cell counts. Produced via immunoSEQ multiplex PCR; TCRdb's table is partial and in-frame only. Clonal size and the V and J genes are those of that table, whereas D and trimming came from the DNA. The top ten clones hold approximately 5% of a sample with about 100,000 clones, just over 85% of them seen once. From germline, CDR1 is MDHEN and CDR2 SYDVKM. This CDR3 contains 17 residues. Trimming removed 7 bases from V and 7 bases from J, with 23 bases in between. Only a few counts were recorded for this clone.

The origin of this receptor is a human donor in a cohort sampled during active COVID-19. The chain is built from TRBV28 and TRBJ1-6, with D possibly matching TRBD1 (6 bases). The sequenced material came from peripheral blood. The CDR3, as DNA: TGTGCCAGCATTTTTGCCCTTACAGGGCAATTCAATTCACCCCTCCACTTT. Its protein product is CASIFALTGQFNSPLHF.